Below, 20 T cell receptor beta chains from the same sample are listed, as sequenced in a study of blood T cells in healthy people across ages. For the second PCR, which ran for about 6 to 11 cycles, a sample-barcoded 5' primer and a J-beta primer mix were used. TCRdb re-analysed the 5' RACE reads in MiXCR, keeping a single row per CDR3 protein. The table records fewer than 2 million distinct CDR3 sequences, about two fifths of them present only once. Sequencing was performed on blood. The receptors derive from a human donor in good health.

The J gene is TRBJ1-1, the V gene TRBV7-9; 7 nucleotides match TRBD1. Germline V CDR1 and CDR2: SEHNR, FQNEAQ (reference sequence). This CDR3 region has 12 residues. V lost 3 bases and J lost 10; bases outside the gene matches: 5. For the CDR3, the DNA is TGTGCCAGCAGCTTTGAAGGGGGCCCAGCTTTCTTT. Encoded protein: CASSFEGGPAFF.

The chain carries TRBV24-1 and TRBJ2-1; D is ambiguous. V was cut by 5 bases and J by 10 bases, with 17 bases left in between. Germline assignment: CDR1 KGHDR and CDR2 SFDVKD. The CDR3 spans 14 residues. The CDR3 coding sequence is TGTGCCACCAGTGGAAACAGTGCCCTAGGGGAGCAGTTCTTC. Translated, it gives CATSGNSALGEQFF.

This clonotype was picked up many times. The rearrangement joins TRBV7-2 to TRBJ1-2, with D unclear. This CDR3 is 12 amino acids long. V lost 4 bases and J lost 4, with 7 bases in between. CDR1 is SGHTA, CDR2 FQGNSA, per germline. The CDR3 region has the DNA TGTGCCAGCAGCTCTCTTCTCTATGGCTACACCTTC. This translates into CASSSLLYGYTF.

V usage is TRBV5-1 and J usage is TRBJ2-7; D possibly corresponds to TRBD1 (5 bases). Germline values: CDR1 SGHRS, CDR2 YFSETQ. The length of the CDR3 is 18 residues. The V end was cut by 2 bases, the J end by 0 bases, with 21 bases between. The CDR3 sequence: CASSFSSMDTILSYEQYF. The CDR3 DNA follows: TGCGCCAGCAGCTTTAGCTCGATGGACACTATCCTCTCCTACGAGCAGTACTTC.

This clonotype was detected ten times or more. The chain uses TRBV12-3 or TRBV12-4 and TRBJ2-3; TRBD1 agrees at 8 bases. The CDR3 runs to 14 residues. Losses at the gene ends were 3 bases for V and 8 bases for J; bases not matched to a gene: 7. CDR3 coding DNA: TGTGCCAGCAGTTTCGGCAGGGGGCTAGGTACGCAGTATTTT. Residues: CASSFGRGLGTQYF.

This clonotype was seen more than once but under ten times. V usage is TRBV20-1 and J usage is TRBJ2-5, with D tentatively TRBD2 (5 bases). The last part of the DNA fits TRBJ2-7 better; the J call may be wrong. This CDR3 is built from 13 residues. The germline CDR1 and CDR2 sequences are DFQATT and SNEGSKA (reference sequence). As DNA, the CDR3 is TGCAGTGCTCCTAAACGGACTTCATACGAGCAGTACTTC. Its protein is CSAPKRTSYEQYF.

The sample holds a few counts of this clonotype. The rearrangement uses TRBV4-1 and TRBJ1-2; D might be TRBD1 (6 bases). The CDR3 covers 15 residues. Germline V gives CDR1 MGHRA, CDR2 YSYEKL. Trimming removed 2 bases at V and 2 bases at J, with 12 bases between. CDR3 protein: CASSQMSRGNYGYTF. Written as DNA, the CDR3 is TGCGCCAGCAGCCAAATGTCCAGGGGCAACTATGGCTACACCTTC.

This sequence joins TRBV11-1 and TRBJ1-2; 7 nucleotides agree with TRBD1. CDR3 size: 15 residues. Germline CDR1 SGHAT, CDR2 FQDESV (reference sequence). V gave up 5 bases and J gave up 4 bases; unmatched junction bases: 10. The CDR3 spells CASSVTSTGFYGYTF. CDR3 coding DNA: TGTGCCAGCAGCGTGACGTCGACAGGGTTCTATGGCTACACCTTC.

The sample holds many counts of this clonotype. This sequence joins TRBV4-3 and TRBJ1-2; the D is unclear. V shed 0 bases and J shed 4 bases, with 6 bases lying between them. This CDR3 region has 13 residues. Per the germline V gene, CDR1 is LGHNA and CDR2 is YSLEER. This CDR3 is CASSQDGPYGYTF. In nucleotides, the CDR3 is TGCGCCAGCAGCCAAGATGGGCCCTATGGCTACACCTTC.

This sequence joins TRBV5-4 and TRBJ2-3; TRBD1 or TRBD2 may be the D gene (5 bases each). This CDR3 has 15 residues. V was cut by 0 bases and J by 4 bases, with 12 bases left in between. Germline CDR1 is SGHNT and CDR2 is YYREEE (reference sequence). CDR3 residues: CASSLEGEGPDTQYF. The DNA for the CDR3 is TGTGCCAGCAGCTTGGAGGGCGAGGGGCCAGATACGCAGTATTTT.

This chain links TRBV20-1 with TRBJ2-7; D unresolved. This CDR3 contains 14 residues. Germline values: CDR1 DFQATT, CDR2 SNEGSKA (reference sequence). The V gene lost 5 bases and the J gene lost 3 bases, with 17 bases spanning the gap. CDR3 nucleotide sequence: TGCAGTGCTGAAGACAACCGGGTCTACTACGAGCAGTACTTC. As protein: CSAEDNRVYYEQYF.

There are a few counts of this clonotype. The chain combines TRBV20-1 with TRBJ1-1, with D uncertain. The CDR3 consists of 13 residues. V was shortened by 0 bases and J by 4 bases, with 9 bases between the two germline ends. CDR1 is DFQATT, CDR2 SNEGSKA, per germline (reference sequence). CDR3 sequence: CSARDLKGTEAFF. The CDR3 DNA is TGCAGTGCTAGAGATCTCAAGGGCACTGAAGCTTTCTTT.

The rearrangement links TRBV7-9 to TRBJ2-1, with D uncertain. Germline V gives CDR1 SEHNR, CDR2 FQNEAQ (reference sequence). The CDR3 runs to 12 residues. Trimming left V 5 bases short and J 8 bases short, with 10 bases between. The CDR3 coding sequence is TGTGCCAGCAGCCCAGTTATAGATGAGCAGTTCTTC. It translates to CASSPVIDEQFF.

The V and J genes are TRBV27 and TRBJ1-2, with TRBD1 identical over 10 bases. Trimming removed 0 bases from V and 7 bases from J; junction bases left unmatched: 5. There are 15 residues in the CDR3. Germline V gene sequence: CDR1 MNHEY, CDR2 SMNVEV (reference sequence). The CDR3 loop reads CASSLSGQGLGGYTF. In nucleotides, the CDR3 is TGTGCCAGCAGTTTATCGGGACAGGGGCTGGGTGGCTACACCTTC.

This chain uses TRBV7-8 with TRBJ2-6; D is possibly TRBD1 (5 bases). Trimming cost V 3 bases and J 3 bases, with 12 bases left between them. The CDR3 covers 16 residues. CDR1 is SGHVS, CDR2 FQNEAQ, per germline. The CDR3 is CASSFAGPDGANVLTF. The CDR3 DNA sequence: TGTGCCAGCAGCTTTGCAGGGCCGGATGGGGCCAACGTCCTGACTTTC. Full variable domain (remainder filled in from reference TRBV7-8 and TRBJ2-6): GAGVSQSPRYKVAKRGQDVALRCDPISGHVSLFWYQQALGQGPEFLTYFQNEAQLDKSGLPSDRFFAERPEGSVSTLKIQRTQQEDSAVYLCASSFAGPDGANVLTFGAGSRLTVL.

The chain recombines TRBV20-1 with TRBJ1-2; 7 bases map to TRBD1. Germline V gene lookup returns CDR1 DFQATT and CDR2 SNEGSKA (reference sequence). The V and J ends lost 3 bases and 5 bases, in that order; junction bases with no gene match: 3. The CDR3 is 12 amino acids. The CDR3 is CSARTGRYGYTF. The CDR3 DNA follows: TGCAGTGCTAGGACAGGGAGATATGGCTACACCTTC.

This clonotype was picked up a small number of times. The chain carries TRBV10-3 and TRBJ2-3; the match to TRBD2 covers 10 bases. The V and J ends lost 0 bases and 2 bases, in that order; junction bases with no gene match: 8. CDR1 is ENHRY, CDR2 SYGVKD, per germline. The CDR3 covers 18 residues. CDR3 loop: CAISESSGGASHTDTQYF. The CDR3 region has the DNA TGTGCCATCAGTGAGTCAAGCGGGGGGGCCTCTCACACAGATACGCAGTATTTT.

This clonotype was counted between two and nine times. The CDR3: CSARAPFLAGGPDEQFF. The CDR3 coding sequence is TGCAGTGCTAGAGCCCCTTTTCTAGCGGGGGGGCCGGATGAGCAGTTCTTC. The V call is TRBV20-1, the J call TRBJ2-1; 12 bases fit TRBD2. V dropped 1 base and J dropped 8; count of bases not matched to a gene: 12. The CDR3 loop spans 17 amino acids. The germline V gene encodes CDR1 DFQATT and CDR2 SNEGSKA (reference sequence).

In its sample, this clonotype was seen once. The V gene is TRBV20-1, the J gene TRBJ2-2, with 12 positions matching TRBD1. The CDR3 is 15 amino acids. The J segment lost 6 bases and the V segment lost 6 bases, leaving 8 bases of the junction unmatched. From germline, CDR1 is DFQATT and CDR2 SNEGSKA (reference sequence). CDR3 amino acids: CSATLGQGAAGELFF. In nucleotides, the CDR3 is TGCAGTGCCACCTTGGGACAGGGGGCTGCCGGGGAGCTGTTTTTT.

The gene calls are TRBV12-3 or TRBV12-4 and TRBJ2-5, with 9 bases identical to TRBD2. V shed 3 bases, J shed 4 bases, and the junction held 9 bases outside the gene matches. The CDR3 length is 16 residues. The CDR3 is CASSLPSGGNGETQYF. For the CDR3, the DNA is TGTGCCAGCAGTTTGCCCAGCGGGGGGAATGGAGAGACCCAGTACTTC.